The sequence of this T cell receptor (beta chain) was determined in a study of T cells after yellow fever vaccination. Germline V gene sequence: CDR1 SGDLS, CDR2 YYNGEE. Unmatched junction bases numbered 8, after V lost 0 bases and J lost 6 bases. This CDR3 region has 17 residues. This clonotype was seen repeatedly, ten times or more. The antigen remains undetermined. TCR cDNA, made by 5'RACE template switching, carried an added universal primer site and UMIs. TCRdb itself ran the 5' RACE reads through MiXCR, one entry per CDR3 protein. Among about 350,000 distinct CDR3 sequences listed, 9.5% to 15% were seen once. Notes on the study in general: A limited proportion of clonotypes was detected within both the CD4 and CD8 compartments. Post-booster samples contained most primary-vaccination clones (approximately 95% CD4, around 90% CD8). From the bulk population, abundant clonotypes could contaminate and appear within FACS-sorted repertoires.

This TCR came from a man younger than 30 who received the YFV17D yellow fever vaccine. J is TRBJ1-6 and V is TRBV9; the match to TRBD1 covers 8 bases. This specimen consisted of CD4+ T cells sorted from PBMCs, obtained 15 days after the yellow fever booster vaccination. The CDR3 DNA reads as TGTGCCAGCAGCGTAGCTCGAGGACAGGGAAGTAATTCACCCCTCCACTTT. Its protein is CASSVARGQGSNSPLHF.